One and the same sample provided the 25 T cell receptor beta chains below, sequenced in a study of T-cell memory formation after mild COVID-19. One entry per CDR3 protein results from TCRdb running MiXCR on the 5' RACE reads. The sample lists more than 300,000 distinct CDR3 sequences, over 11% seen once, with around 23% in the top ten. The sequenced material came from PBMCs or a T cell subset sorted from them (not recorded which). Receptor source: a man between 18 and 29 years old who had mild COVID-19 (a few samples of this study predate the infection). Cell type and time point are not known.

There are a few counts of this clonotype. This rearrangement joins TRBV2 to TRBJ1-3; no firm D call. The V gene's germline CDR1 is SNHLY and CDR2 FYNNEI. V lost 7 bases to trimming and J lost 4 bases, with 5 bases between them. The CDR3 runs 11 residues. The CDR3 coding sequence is TGTGCCAGCAACGACGGAAACACCATATATTTT. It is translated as CASNDGNTIYF.

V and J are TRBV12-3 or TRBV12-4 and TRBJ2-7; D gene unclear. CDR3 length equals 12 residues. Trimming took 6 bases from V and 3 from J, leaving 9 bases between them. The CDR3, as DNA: TGTGCCAGCAGCGTACAAAGCTACGAGCAGTACTTC. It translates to CASSVQSYEQYF.

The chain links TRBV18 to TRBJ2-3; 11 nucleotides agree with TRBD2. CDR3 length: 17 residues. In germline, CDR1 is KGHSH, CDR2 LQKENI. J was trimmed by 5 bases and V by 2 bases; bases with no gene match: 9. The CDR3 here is CASSPTGTSGFEDTQYF. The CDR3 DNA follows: TGTGCCAGCTCACCAACCGGGACTAGCGGTTTTGAAGATACGCAGTATTTT.

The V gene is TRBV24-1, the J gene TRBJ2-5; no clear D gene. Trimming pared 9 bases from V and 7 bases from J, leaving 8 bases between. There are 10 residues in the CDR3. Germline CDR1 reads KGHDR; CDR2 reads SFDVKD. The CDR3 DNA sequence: TGTGCCACCTCCCCGGGGACCCAGTACTTC. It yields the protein CATSPGTQYF.

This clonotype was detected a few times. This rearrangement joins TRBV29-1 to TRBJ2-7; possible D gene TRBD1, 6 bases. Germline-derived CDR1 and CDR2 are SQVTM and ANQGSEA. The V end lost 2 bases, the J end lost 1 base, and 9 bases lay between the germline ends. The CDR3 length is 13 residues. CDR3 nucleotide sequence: TGCAGCGTTGAAACAGACAGGTCCTACGAGCAGTACTTC. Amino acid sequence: CSVETDRSYEQYF.

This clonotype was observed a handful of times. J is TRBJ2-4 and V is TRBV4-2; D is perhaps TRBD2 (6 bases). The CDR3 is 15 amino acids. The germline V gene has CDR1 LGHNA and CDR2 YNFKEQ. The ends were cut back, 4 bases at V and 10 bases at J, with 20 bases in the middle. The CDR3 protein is CASSPPDAGSGIQYF. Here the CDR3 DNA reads TGTGCCAGCAGCCCCCCCGACGCGGGATCTGGGATTCAGTACTTC.

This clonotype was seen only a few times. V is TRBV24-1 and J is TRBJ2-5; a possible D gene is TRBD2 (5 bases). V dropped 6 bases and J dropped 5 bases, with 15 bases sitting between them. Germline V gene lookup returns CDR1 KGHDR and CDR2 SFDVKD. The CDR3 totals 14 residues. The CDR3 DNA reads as TGTGCCACCAGTTCAAGCACAGCGGTCGAGACCCAGTACTTC. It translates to CATSSSTAVETQYF.

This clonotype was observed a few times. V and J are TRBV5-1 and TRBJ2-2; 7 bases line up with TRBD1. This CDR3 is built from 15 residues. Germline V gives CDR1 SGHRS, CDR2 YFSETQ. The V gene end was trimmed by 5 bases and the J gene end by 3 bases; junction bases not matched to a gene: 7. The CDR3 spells CASSRQGLDTGELFF. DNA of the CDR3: TGCGCCAGCAGTCGACAGGGTCTGGACACCGGGGAGCTGTTTTTT.

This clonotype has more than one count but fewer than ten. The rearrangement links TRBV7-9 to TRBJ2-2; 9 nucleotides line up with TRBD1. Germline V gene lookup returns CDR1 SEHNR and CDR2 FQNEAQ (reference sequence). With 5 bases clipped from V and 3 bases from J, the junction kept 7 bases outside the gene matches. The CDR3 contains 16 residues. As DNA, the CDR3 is TGTGCCAGCAGCCCGCCACAGGGGGCCCACACCGGGGAGCTGTTTTTT. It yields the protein CASSPPQGAHTGELFF.

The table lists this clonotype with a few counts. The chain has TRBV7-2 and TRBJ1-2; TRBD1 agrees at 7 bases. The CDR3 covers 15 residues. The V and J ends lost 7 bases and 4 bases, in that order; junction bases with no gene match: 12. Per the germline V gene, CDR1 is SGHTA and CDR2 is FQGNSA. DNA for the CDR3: TGTGCCAGCACCAGGGACAGCTCCCAGGGCTATGGCTACACCTTC. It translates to CASTRDSSQGYGYTF.

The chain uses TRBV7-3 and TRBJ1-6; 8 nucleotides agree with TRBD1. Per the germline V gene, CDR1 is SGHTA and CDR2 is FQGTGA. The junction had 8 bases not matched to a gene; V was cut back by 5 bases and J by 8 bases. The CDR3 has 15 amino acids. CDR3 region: CASSLSGQVDSPLHF. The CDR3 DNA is TGTGCCAGCAGCCTTTCGGGACAGGTGGATTCACCCCTCCACTTT.

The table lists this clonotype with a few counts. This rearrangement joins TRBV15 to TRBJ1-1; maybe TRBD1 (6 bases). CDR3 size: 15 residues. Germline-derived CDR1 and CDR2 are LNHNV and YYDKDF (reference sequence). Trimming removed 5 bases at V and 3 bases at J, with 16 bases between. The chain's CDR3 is CATSRSHRDDTEAFF. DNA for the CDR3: TGTGCCACCAGCCGTAGTCACAGGGACGACACTGAAGCTTTCTTT.

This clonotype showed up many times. CDR3 sequence reads: CASSQEAAPSTDTQYF. In DNA, the CDR3 is TGCGCCAGCAGCCAGGAAGCAGCCCCTAGCACAGATACGCAGTATTTT. The chain uses TRBV4-1 and TRBJ2-3; D is uncertain. The V end lost 3 bases, the J end lost 0 bases, and 13 bases lay between the germline ends. This CDR3 contains 16 residues. Germline V CDR1 and CDR2: MGHRA, YSYEKL.

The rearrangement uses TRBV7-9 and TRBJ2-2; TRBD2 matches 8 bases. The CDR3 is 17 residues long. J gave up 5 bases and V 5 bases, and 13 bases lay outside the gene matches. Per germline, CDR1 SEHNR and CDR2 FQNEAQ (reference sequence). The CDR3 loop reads CASSESPGTRGTGELFF. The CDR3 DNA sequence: TGTGCCAGCAGCGAATCCCCCGGGACTAGGGGTACCGGGGAGCTGTTTTTT.

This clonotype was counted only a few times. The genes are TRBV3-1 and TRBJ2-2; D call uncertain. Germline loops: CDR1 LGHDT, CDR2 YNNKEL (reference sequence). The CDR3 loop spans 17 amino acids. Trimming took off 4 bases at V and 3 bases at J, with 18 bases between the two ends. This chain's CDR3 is CASSPTPTPGYTGELFF. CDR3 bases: TGTGCCAGCAGCCCTACTCCGACGCCTGGGTACACCGGGGAGCTGTTTTTT.

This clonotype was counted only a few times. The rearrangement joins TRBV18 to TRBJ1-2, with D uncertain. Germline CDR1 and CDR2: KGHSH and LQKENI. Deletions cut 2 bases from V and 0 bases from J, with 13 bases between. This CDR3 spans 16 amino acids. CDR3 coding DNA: TGTGCCAGCTCACCAACTAGCCGGACCACTAACTATGGCTACACCTTC. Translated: CASSPTSRTTNYGYTF.

CDR3 nucleotides: TGTGCCAGCAGTCCCTTGAGAGAAGAGACCCAGTACTTC. Translated: CASSPLREETQYF. The chain combines TRBV6-5 with TRBJ2-5; D not certain. CDR3 length: 13 amino acids. The germline CDR1 and CDR2 sequences are MNHEY and SVGAGI. V was shortened by 5 bases and J by 3 bases, with 10 bases between the two germline ends.

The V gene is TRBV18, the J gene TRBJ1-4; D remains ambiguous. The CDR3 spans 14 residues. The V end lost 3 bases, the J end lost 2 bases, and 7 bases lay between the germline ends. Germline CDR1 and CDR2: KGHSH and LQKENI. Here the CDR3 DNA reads TGTGCCAGCTCACCGACGGCTACTAATGAAAAACTGTTTTTT. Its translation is CASSPTATNEKLFF.

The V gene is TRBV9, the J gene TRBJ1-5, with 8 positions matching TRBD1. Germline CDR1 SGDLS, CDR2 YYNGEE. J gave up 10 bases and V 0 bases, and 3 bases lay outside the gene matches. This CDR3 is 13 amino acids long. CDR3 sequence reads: CASSVGDRPPQHF. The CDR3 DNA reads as TGTGCCAGCAGCGTAGGGGACAGGCCCCCCCAGCATTTT. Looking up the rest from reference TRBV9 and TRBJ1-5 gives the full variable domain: DSGVTQTPKHLITATGQRVTLRCSPRSGDLSVYWYQQSLDQGLQFLIQYYNGEERAKGNILERFSAQQFPDLHSELNLSSLELGDSALYFCASSVGDRPPQHFGDGTRLSIL.

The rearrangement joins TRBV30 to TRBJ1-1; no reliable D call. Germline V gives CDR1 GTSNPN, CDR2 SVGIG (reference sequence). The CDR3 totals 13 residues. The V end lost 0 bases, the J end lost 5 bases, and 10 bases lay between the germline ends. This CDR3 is CAWSVGRETEAFF. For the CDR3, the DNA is TGTGCCTGGAGTGTAGGGAGGGAGACTGAAGCTTTCTTT.

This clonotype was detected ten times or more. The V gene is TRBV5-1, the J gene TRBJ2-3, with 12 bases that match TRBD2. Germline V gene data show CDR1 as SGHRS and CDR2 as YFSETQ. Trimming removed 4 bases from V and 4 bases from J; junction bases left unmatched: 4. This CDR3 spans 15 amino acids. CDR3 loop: CASSLTSGGPDTQYF. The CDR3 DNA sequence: TGCGCCAGCAGCCTGACTAGCGGGGGCCCAGATACGCAGTATTTT.

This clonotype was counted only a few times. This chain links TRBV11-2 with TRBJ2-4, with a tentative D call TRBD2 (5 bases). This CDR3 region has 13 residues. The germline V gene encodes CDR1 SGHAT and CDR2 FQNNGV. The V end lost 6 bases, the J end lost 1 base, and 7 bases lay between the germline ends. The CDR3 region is CASRRVAKNIQYF. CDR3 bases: TGTGCCAGCAGGAGGGTTGCCAAAAACATTCAGTACTTC.

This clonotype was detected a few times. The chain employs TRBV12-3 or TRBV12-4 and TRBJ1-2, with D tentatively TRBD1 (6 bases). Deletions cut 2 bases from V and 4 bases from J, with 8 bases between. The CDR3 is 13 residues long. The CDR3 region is CASSLQGTYGYTF. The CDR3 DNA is TGTGCCAGCAGTTTACAGGGGACCTATGGCTACACCTTC.

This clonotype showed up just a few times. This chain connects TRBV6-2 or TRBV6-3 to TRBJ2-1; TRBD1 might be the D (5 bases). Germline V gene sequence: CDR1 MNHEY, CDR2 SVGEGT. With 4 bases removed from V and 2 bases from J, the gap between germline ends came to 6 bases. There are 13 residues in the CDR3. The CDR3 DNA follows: TGTGCCAGCAGTTGGACAACCTACAATGAGCAGTTCTTC. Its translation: CASSWTTYNEQFF.

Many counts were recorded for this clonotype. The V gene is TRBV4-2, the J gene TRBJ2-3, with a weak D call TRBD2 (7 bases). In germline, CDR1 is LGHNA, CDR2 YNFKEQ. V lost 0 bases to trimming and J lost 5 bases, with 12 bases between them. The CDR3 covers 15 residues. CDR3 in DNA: TGTGCCAGCAGCCAAGAAGGGGGGGGCGTAGATACGCAGTATTTT. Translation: CASSQEGGGVDTQYF.